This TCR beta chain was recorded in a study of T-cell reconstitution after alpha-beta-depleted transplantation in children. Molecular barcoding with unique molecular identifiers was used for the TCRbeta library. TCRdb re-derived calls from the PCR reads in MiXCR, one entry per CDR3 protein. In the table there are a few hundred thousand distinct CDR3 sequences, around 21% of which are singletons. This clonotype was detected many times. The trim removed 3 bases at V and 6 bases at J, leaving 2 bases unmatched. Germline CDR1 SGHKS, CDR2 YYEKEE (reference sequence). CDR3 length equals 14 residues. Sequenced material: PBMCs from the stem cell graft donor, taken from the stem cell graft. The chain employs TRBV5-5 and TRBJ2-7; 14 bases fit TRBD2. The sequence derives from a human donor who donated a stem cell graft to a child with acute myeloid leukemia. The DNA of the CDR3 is TGTGCCAGCAGCTGGACTAGCGGGAGGCGCGAGCAGTACTTC. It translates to CASSWTSGRREQYF.